This T cell receptor beta chain was recorded in a study of blood T cells in healthy people across ages. Notes on the study in general: A strong correlation was seen between TCR beta diversity and naive T cell percentage. The recorded TCR beta diversity per million T cells decreased in a roughly linear manner with age. Both naive CD4+ cell counts and diversity were greater in long-lived donors than in aged donors.

Germline loops: CDR1 MNHNY, CDR2 SVGAGI (reference sequence). CDR3 size: 14 residues. The V segment lost 7 bases and the J segment 3 bases; nucleotides outside the gene matches: 5. A few counts support this clonotype. Its matching antigen is unknown. Using a J-beta primer mix together with a sample-barcoded 5' primer, a second PCR was run for about 7 to 12 cycles. TCRdb redid the calling of the 5' RACE reads with MiXCR, one entry per CDR3 protein. Seen here are almost 300,000 distinct CDR3 sequences, around 30% observed once, and the top ten hold around 30%. The gene calls are TRBV6-6 and TRBJ2-3; 9 nucleotides match TRBD2. Sequenced: blood. The sequence was obtained from a woman in her 70s in good health. The CDR3 DNA is TGTGCCAGCACTTTAGCGGGAGAGACAGATACGCAGTATTTT. This encodes CASTLAGETDTQYF.